These T cell receptor beta chains were read from a single sample in a study of OX40 agonist ivuxolimab in advanced cancers. Clones were sequenced by immunoSEQ multiplex PCR, and TCRdb holds only the in-frame ones, with some missing. The sample has approximately 68,000 clones, 80% to 90% seen once; the top ten hold approximately 0.86%. Specimen: CD4+ or CD8+ T cells sorted from blood, collected in a trial of the OX40 agonist ivuxolimab. The receptors shown here come from an adult with an advanced solid tumor such as melanoma, head and neck, liver or kidney cancer. The conserved cysteine and the conserved F or W are not part of the CDR3 here. Each record gives: J gene, V gene, CDR3 protein.

TRBJ2-5 TRBV10-3 AISDRDRANQESQY
TRBJ2-7 TRBV7-9 ASSPAYTFSRENYEQY
TRBJ1-6 TRBV5-1 ASSLHTSRTGNSPLH
TRBJ2-7 TRBV6-5 ASRDGFSYEQY
TRBJ2-7 TRBV19 ASSMRTSGSSTYEQY
TRBJ2-2 TRBV19 ASSRLTQGGSGELF
TRBJ2-5 TRBV7-2 ASSLLGPQETQY
TRBJ1-4 TRBV4-3 ASSQEPRGNEKLF
TRBJ2-1 TRBV20-1 SAGGQQF
TRBJ1-3 TRBV18 ASSPEQGLSGNTIY
TRBJ1-1 TRBV7-2 VSSLAHGGTEAF
TRBJ1-1 TRBV5-1 ASRPGQEGEAF
TRBJ1-3 TRBV18 ASSPPGQASGNTIY
TRBJ2-7 TRBV6-6 ASSQGDSSYEQY
TRBJ1-5 TRBV9 ASSREPTGYSNQPQH
TRBJ2-3 TRBV29-1 SARTDTQY
TRBJ2-5 TRBV18 ASSPKGTGETQY
TRBJ1-2 TRBV28 ASSYDYGYT
TRBJ1-1 TRBV6-5 ASSYRSSYTEAF
TRBJ2-7 TRBV27 ASTPGGVEQY
TRBJ2-7 TRBV7-2 ASSLAGGSGASYEQY
TRBJ2-7 TRBV30 AYGQGAYGQY